A selection of T cell receptor beta chains follows, all from one sample in a study of blood T cell repertoires in COVID-19. Here immunoSEQ multiplex PCR was the method, and the copy in TCRdb shows in-frame clones only, minus some. The sample records some 150,000 clones, approximately 86% being singletons. Sequenced sample: peripheral blood. Every receptor here comes from a man in his 70s with acute or convalescent COVID-19. CDR3s include the opening cysteine and the closing phenylalanine or tryptophan. The D gene is left open where the match is weak. Rows give clone size only sometimes, using once, few, many, or a class for an expanded clone.

clone_size j_call d_call v_call cdr3_nt cdr3_aa
few TRBJ2-7 . TRBV5-1 TGCGCCAGCAGCTTGGGGCCAGGGTATTACGAGCAGTACTTC CASSLGPGYYEQYF
. TRBJ2-5 . TRBV7-2 TGTGCCAGCAGCTTCGGCAGGTTGGTCCAGCAAGAGACCCAGTACTTC CASSFGRLVQQETQYF
. TRBJ2-7 TRBD2 TRBV29-1 TGCAGCGGGGGGAGATTAGCGGGAAGGCGTGAGCAGTACTTC CSGGRLAGRREQYF
. TRBJ1-1 . TRBV2 TGTGCCAGCAATCAGGAGAGGGCAGGCACTGAAGCTTTCTTT CASNQERAGTEAFF
once TRBJ1-2 . TRBV6-2/TRBV6-3 TGTGCCAGCAGTTACCTACGGGAGGAAGACTATGGCTACACCTTC CASSYLREEDYGYTF
once TRBJ2-5 . TRBV5-4 TGTGCCAGCAGCTTGGCCGGGGAGACCCAGTACTTC CASSLAGETQYF
. TRBJ2-5 TRBD2 TRBV4-1 TGCGCCAGCAGCACCCTTGATTGGGGAGGGCTGGGAGAGACCCAGTACTTC CASSTLDWGGLGETQYF
. TRBJ2-7 . TRBV6-6 TGTGCCAGCAGTTACTCCGACGAGCAGTACTTC CASSYSDEQYF
. TRBJ2-2 . TRBV3-1/TRBV3-2 TGTGCCAGCAGCCTGGAGGGGGAGCTGTTTTTT CASSLEGELFF
. TRBJ2-3 TRBD2 TRBV9 TGTGCCAGCAGCGTAGCTCCGCTGGCTGGGCGGGGGTCGCAGTATTTT CASSVAPLAGRGSQYF
. TRBJ2-5 TRBD1 TRBV9 TGTGCCAGCAGCGCACAGGGGGCGGCCCCTACCCAGTACTTC CASSAQGAAPTQYF
. TRBJ1-6 TRBD1 TRBV9 TGTGCCAGCAGCCCCAGCGTCAGGACAGGGGATTCACCCCTCCACTTT CASSPSVRTGDSPLHF
. TRBJ2-1 TRBD2 TRBV9 TGTGCCAGCAGCGTAGGCGCGGGGGGAACCTACAATGAGCAGTTCTTC CASSVGAGGTYNEQFF
. TRBJ1-5 . TRBV27 TGTGCCAGCAGTTTATTGCGGACACCCAATCAGCCCCAGCATTTT CASSLLRTPNQPQHF
. TRBJ2-2 TRBD2 TRBV11-2 TGTGCCAGCAGCCTACGACTAGCGGGAGCCGCCGGGGAGCTGTTTTTT CASSLRLAGAAGELFF
. TRBJ1-3 . TRBV6-5 TGTGCCAGCCAAACTGGAAACACCATATATTTT CASQTGNTIYF
. TRBJ2-7 TRBD2 TRBV5-1 TGCGCCAGCAGCTCAGGACTAGCGGGAGTAACAAGGGAGCAGTACTTC CASSSGLAGVTREQYF
. TRBJ2-2 TRBD2 TRBV24-1 TGTGCCACCCAACGGGCTAGCGGGGGTGGCGGGGAGCTGTTTTTT CATQRASGGGGELFF
. TRBJ2-1 . TRBV5-1 TGCGCCAGCAGCCCCGCGTGGGAGAATGAGCAGTTCTTC CASSPAWENEQFF
. TRBJ1-1 TRBD1 TRBV2 TGTGCCAGCAGTGATGGGACAGGGGGCACTGAAGCTTTCTTT CASSDGTGGTEAFF
few TRBJ1-2 . TRBV23-1 TGCGCCAGCATAGCACCGGGAAAGGGAGAAGACTATGGCTACACCTTC CASIAPGKGEDYGYTF
. TRBJ1-5 . TRBV29-1 TGCAGCGTTGGGGGCCACGGTCAGCCCCAGCATTTT CSVGGHGQPQHF
. TRBJ2-1 TRBD1 TRBV6-5 TGTGCCAGCAGTTACACAGGGGCAAGGGAGCAGTTCTTC CASSYTGAREQFF
. TRBJ1-1 . TRBV21-1 TGTGCCAGCAGCATGTTTCGGGGAAAGGGCACTGAAGCTTTCTTT CASSMFRGKGTEAFF